This entry features one T cell receptor (beta chain) sequence. The same CDR3 is also encoded by other DNA sequences in this sample. In the study's own analysis: Amplification of reference gene primers provided the estimated nucleated cell counts. Data came from immunoSEQ multiplex PCR; TCRdb stores just in-frame clones and leaves some out. V and J calls and clone size follow that table, whereas D and trimming were derived from the DNA. The repertoire holds about 110,000 clones, around 68% seen once, with about 8.3% in the top ten. The data were obtained in a study of blood T cell repertoires in COVID-19. Across the whole study: Collection of acute and convalescent COVID-19 samples took place in the United States, Italy and Spain. Sample material is recorded as cDNA or gDNA derived from T cells, B-cell-depleted T cells, or PBMCs.

After removal of 4 bases from V and 1 base from J, the junction contained 2 bases not matched to a gene. The CDR3 sequence is 14 residues long. The germline V gene has CDR1 SGDLS and CDR2 YYNGEE. The material sequenced was peripheral blood. The origin of this receptor is a woman aged 60 to 75 with acute or convalescent COVID-19. V is TRBV9 and J is TRBJ1-1; 9 bases fit TRBD1. CDR3 sequence reads: CASSRGQGNTEAFF. The CDR3 nucleotides read TGTGCCAGCAGCCGGGGACAGGGGAACACTGAAGCTTTCTTT.